This T cell receptor beta chain appears in the sequencing data of a study of blood T cells in healthy people across ages. With a J-beta primer mix and a sample-barcoded 5' primer, a second PCR ran about 6 to 11 cycles. Every sample gave at least 3 million paired-end reads containing CDR3. TCRdb recomputed calls from the 5' RACE reads with MiXCR, one row per CDR3 protein. Of hundreds of thousands of distinct CDR3 sequences listed, roughly 48% were seen once; the top ten hold about 26%. This clonotype was counted ten times or more. This CDR3 region has 15 residues. The germline CDR1 and CDR2 sequences are MNHNY and SVGAGI (reference sequence). Trimming shortened V by 7 bases and J by 1 base, and 14 bases separated the two germline ends.

The origin of this receptor is a man older than 75 in good health. The V gene is TRBV6-6, the J gene TRBJ1-5; D perhaps matches TRBD1 (5 bases). Sequencing was carried out using blood. CDR3 in DNA: TGTGCCAGCACCCAAGGGGTCAGGAGCAATCAGCCCCAGCATTTT. Its protein product is CASTQGVRSNQPQHF.